These 24 T cell receptor beta chains share one sample of origin, sequenced in a study of blood T cell repertoires in COVID-19. Measured with immunoSEQ multiplex PCR; TCRdb has only the in-frame clones, and not every one. This sample has more than 200,000 clones, with about 86% found just once. The sample consisted of peripheral blood. These receptors all stem from a man older than 75 with acute or convalescent COVID-19.

J is TRBJ2-7 and V is TRBV5-1, with 9 bases identical to TRBD2. V trimming: 0 bases; J trimming: 2 bases; junction bases outside the gene matches: 9. The V gene's germline CDR1 is SGHRS and CDR2 YFSETQ. This CDR3 spans 17 amino acids. The CDR3 sequence: CASSLGSLGGGAYEQYF. The CDR3 DNA sequence: TGCGCCAGCAGCTTGGGATCTTTGGGCGGGGGGGCCTACGAGCAGTACTTC.

The gene calls are TRBV6-5 and TRBJ2-6; the match to TRBD2 covers 8 bases. V was clipped by 0 bases and J by 4 bases; unmatched bases: 2. CDR1 and CDR2 from the germline V gene are MNHEY and SVGAGI. The CDR3 is 16 residues long. CDR3 loop: CASSYSTSAGANVLTF. The DNA of the CDR3 is TGTGCCAGCAGTTACTCGACTAGCGCCGGGGCCAACGTCCTGACTTTC.

This clone was seen only a few times. The chain couples TRBV5-6 to TRBJ2-3; 7 nucleotides align to TRBD1. Trimming removed 4 bases from V and 6 bases from J; junction bases left unmatched: 11. The CDR3 extends over 15 amino acids. The germline CDR1 and CDR2 sequences are SGHDT and YYEEEE. The CDR3 region has the DNA TGTGCCAGCAGCGAGGGGACAGCTAGTAGGGATACGCAGTATTTT. It encodes CASSEGTASRDTQYF.

The J gene is TRBJ2-5, the V gene TRBV7-2, with 9 nucleotides matching TRBD2. The germline V gene encodes CDR1 SGHTA and CDR2 FQGNSA. J was trimmed by 5 bases and V by 4 bases; bases with no gene match: 14. The CDR3 is 17 residues long. The CDR3 sequence is CASSSRGGGRARETQYF. The CDR3 DNA follows: TGTGCCAGCAGCTCTCGGGGTGGCGGGAGGGCCCGGGAGACCCAGTACTTC.

This rearrangement joins TRBV28 to TRBJ2-1; TRBD2 agrees at 14 bases. Trimming took 4 bases from V and 13 from J; bases not matched to a gene: 9. This CDR3 comprises 15 residues. Germline CDR1 is MDHEN and CDR2 is SYDVKM. The CDR3 DNA is TGTGCCAGCAGTTCCCAGACTAGCGGGAGGGCGTATCAGTTCTTC. Protein sequence: CASSSQTSGRAYQFF.

The chain joins TRBV21-1 to TRBJ1-6; TRBD1 is the table's D call and was not checked against the DNA. TRBV21-1 is termed a pseudogene. This CDR3 region has 20 residues. In DNA form, the CDR3 reads TGTGCCAGCAGCAAAGAAGGGACAGGAGTCCTGGCCTTATATAATTCACCCCTCCACTTT. This codes for CASSKEGTGVLALYNSPLHF.

J is TRBJ2-1 and V is TRBV30; 9 bases align to TRBD1. The CDR3 has 14 amino acids. Germline V gene data show CDR1 as GTSNPN and CDR2 as SVGIG (reference sequence). The J segment lost 3 bases and the V segment lost 8 bases, leaving 8 bases of the junction unmatched. In DNA, the CDR3 is TGTGCCGGAAAACGACAGGGGGTCTACAATGAGCAGTTCTTC. Translating it yields CAGKRQGVYNEQFF.

A note on this clone: At the DNA level, this CDR3 is encoded by other sequences in the same sample as well. The J gene is TRBJ1-1, the V gene TRBV10-1, with D possibly matching TRBD1 (5 bases). The CDR3 spans 13 residues. Between the trimmed V and J ends, which lost 8 bases and 1 base, there was a span of 11 bases. Germline CDR1 reads WNHNN; CDR2 reads SYGVQD (reference sequence). The CDR3 region is CASRPGQNTEAFF. Here the CDR3 DNA reads TGCGCCAGCCGGCCAGGGCAGAACACTGAAGCTTTCTTT.

This clone was counted only a few times. The chain carries TRBV4-2 and TRBJ1-1, with 7 bases lining up with TRBD1. The V and J ends lost 1 base and 1 base, in that order; junction bases with no gene match: 9. The CDR3 sequence is 17 residues long. CDR1 and CDR2 (germline): LGHNA, YNFKEQ. The CDR3 region is CASSQGPVKGANTEAFF. The DNA of the CDR3 is TGTGCCAGCAGCCAAGGCCCCGTTAAGGGGGCGAACACTGAAGCTTTCTTT.

This chain joins TRBV7-2 and TRBJ1-2; D gene uncertain. This CDR3 has 13 residues. Germline values: CDR1 SGHTA, CDR2 FQGNSA. V gave up 5 bases and J gave up 3 bases, with 10 bases separating them. The CDR3 DNA reads TGTGCCAGCAGCGAAGACAAGGACTATGGCTACACCTTC. Protein: CASSEDKDYGYTF.

This chain connects TRBV27 to TRBJ1-1; TRBD1 is a possible D gene (6 bases). The CDR3 loop spans 14 amino acids. Germline loops: CDR1 MNHEY, CDR2 SMNVEV (reference sequence). V was cut by 6 bases and J by 1 base, with 12 bases left in between. CDR3 in amino acids: CASRTQGRNTEAFF. The DNA for the CDR3 is TGTGCCAGCAGGACACAGGGCAGGAACACTGAAGCTTTCTTT.

The chain couples TRBV3-1 (or the pseudogene TRBV3-2) to TRBJ1-5; the D is unclear. Trimming removed 4 bases at V and 2 bases at J, with 6 bases between. CDR3 length: 13 amino acids. CDR1 and CDR2 (germline): LGHDT, YNNKEL (reference sequence). The CDR3 nucleotides read TGTGCCAGCAGCCCAGTGGGCAATCAGCCCCAGCATTTT. Protein product: CASSPVGNQPQHF.

The chain is built from TRBV6-1 and TRBJ2-3; weak D call: TRBD2 (7 bases). V lost 3 bases to trimming and J lost 6 bases, with 19 bases between them. Germline lookup yields CDR1 MNHNS and CDR2 SASEGT. This CDR3 spans 16 amino acids. The CDR3 sequence: CASSDWGREPWDTQYF. For the CDR3, the DNA is TGTGCCAGCAGTGACTGGGGGCGGGAGCCTTGGGATACGCAGTATTTT.

DNA of the CDR3: TGTGCCACCAGTGTGACTAGCGGGAACTACGAGCAGTACTTC. This codes for CATSVTSGNYEQYF. The gene calls are TRBV24-1 and TRBJ2-7; TRBD2 agrees at 11 bases. CDR3 size: 14 residues. V was clipped by 5 bases and J by 3 bases; unmatched bases: 2. CDR1 and CDR2 (germline): KGHDR, SFDVKD.

The V gene is TRBV28, the J gene TRBJ2-7; D remains ambiguous. Germline CDR1 reads MDHEN; CDR2 reads SYDVKM. Trimming removed 6 bases at V and 1 base at J, with 13 bases between. This CDR3 contains 14 residues. The CDR3 nucleotides are TGTGCCAGCAGACTACCCGGCCAATCCTACGAGCAGTACTTC. Translating gives CASRLPGQSYEQYF.

The CDR3 DNA follows: TGTGCCTGGAGTGTAAGGAGCGGTCTTTACAATGAGCAGTTCTTC. Encoded protein: CAWSVRSGLYNEQFF. The chain recombines TRBV30 with TRBJ2-1; weak D call: TRBD2 (5 bases). Germline loops: CDR1 GTSNPN, CDR2 SVGIG (reference sequence). This CDR3 has 15 amino acids. The germline V and J ends were trimmed by 0 bases and 4 bases, with 13 bases remaining between them.

This chain connects TRBV2 to TRBJ1-2; D may be TRBD1 (6 bases). The CDR3 loop spans 13 amino acids. The germline gives CDR1 SNHLY, CDR2 FYNNEI. The V end was cut by 5 bases, the J end by 5 bases, with 12 bases between. In nucleotides, the CDR3 is TGTGCCAGCAGTCCGCTTGGACAGTATGGCTACACCTTC. It encodes CASSPLGQYGYTF.

This rearrangement joins TRBV20-1 to TRBJ2-1; D perhaps matches TRBD2 (5 bases). The germline V gene encodes CDR1 DFQATT and CDR2 SNEGSKA (reference sequence). Trimming left V 3 bases short and J 3 bases short, with 12 bases between. The CDR3 covers 14 residues. The DNA of the CDR3 is TGCAGTGCTAGTGAAGCGGTGAACTACAATGAGCAGTTCTTC. This encodes CSASEAVNYNEQFF.

The J gene is TRBJ1-2, the V gene TRBV28; 9 bases are a match to TRBD1. This CDR3 is built from 15 residues. Losses at the gene ends were 8 bases for V and 2 bases for J; bases not matched to a gene: 9. Per the germline V gene, CDR1 is MDHEN and CDR2 is SYDVKM. This chain's CDR3 is CASGTGQGSNYGYTF. CDR3 in DNA: TGTGCCAGCGGGACGGGACAGGGATCCAACTATGGCTACACCTTC.

The genes are TRBV28 and TRBJ1-5, with unresolved D. V shed 3 bases and J shed 0 bases, with 12 bases lying between them. CDR1 is MDHEN and CDR2 is SYDVKM in the germline V gene. The CDR3 is made up of 16 amino acids. This CDR3 is CASSFKAASSNQPQHF. The DNA for the CDR3 is TGTGCCAGCAGTTTCAAGGCGGCCAGTAGCAATCAGCCCCAGCATTTT. Full variable domain (rest looked up from reference TRBV28 and TRBJ1-5): DVKVTQSSRYLVKRTGEKVFLECVQDMDHENMFWYRQDPGLGLRLIYFSYDVKMKEKGDIPEGYSVSREKKERFSLILESASTNQTSMYLCASSFKAASSNQPQHFGDGTRLSIL.

This clone showed up just once. The chain employs TRBV28 and TRBJ1-1; no clear D gene. The V end lost 3 bases, the J end lost 1 base, and 15 bases lay between the germline ends. Germline lookup yields CDR1 MDHEN and CDR2 SYDVKM. The CDR3 loop spans 16 amino acids. CDR3 DNA sequence: TGTGCCAGCAGTTTGATCGGGAAACGGGGGAACACTGAAGCTTTCTTT. It specifies CASSLIGKRGNTEAFF.

J is TRBJ2-1 and V is TRBV19; 9 bases are a match to TRBD1. The trim removed 4 bases at V and 9 bases at J, leaving 13 bases unmatched. The CDR3 has 16 residues. Germline CDR1 LNHDA, CDR2 SQIVND (reference sequence). DNA of the CDR3: TGTGCCAGTAGTAGTGGAACCGGGACAGGGAAGAGTGAGCAGTTCTTC. Amino acids: CASSSGTGTGKSEQFF.

V usage is TRBV6-1 and J usage is TRBJ2-2; 7 nucleotides align to TRBD1. V lost 5 bases and J lost 3; bases outside the gene matches: 6. CDR3 length: 15 residues. Germline loops: CDR1 MNHNS, CDR2 SASEGT. CDR3 bases: TGTGCCAGCAGTAGACAGGGTGGGGACACCGGGGAGCTGTTTTTT. Protein: CASSRQGGDTGELFF.

The chain couples TRBV19 to TRBJ2-3, with a possible D match to TRBD2 (6 bases). The CDR3 extends over 17 amino acids. Germline lookup yields CDR1 LNHDA and CDR2 SQIVND (reference sequence). V lost 5 bases and J lost 0, with 18 bases in between. CDR3 coding DNA: TGTGCCAGTAGTTCCATACTAGCCCGATCTAGCACAGATACGCAGTATTTT. It encodes CASSSILARSSTDTQYF.